These 2 T cell receptor beta chains came from one sample sequenced in a study of blood T cells in healthy people across ages. For the second PCR, which ran for about 7 to 11 cycles, a sample-barcoded 5' primer and a J-beta primer mix were used. From the 5' RACE reads, TCRdb called clonotypes with MiXCR, one entry per CDR3 protein. The sample has under 800,000 distinct CDR3 sequences, under 25% seen once. The sequencing sample was made of blood. The source of these receptors is a man between 65 and 79 years old in good health.

Many counts were recorded for this clonotype. J is TRBJ2-1 and V is TRBV7-2; D gene unclear. The germline CDR1 and CDR2 sequences are SGHTA and FQGNSA. V was cut by 6 bases and J by 2 bases, with 5 bases left in between. The CDR3 has 12 residues. CDR3 sequence: CASSTTYNEQFF. Written as DNA, the CDR3 is TGTGCCAGCAGTACTACCTACAATGAGCAGTTCTTC.

The chain recombines TRBV3-1 with TRBJ2-2; 7 bases are shared with TRBD1. This CDR3 has 15 amino acids. Trimming took 0 bases from V and 6 from J; bases not matched to a gene: 4. Germline assignment: CDR1 LGHDT and CDR2 YNNKEL (reference sequence). This CDR3 is CASSQDSGGSGELFF. DNA of the CDR3: TGTGCCAGCAGCCAAGATTCAGGGGGTTCCGGGGAGCTGTTTTTT. The whole variable domain, remainder taken from reference TRBV3-1 and TRBJ2-2, is DTAVSQTPKYLVTQMGNDKSIKCEQNLGHDTMYWYKQDSKKFLKIMFSYNNKELIINETVPNRFSPKSPDKAHLNLHINSLELGDSAVYFCASSQDSGGSGELFFGEGSRLTVL.